This T cell receptor (beta chain) was captured in a study of CD8 T cells in Susac syndrome. There are a few counts of this clonotype. The authors reverse transcribed roughly 0.5 to 1 ug RNA with random hexamers. TCRdb used MiXCR to reprocess the immunoSEQ multiplex PCR reads, holding one entry per CDR3 protein. The sample lists over 200,000 distinct CDR3 sequences, 95% seen once, with approximately 0.081% in the top ten. The CDR3 length is 12 residues. CDR1 and CDR2 (germline): MGHDK, SYGVNS. V was cut by 3 bases and J by 9 bases, with 6 bases left in between. TCR beta sequencing was performed on blood CD8+ and CD4+ T cells.

The chain couples TRBV25-1 to TRBJ1-6, with unresolved D. The sequence was collected from a human donor with multiple sclerosis. The source material was CD4+ T cells from PBMCs. The CDR3: CASSESGSPLHF. The DNA of the CDR3 is TGTGCCAGCAGTGAGAGCGGTTCACCCCTCCACTTT.